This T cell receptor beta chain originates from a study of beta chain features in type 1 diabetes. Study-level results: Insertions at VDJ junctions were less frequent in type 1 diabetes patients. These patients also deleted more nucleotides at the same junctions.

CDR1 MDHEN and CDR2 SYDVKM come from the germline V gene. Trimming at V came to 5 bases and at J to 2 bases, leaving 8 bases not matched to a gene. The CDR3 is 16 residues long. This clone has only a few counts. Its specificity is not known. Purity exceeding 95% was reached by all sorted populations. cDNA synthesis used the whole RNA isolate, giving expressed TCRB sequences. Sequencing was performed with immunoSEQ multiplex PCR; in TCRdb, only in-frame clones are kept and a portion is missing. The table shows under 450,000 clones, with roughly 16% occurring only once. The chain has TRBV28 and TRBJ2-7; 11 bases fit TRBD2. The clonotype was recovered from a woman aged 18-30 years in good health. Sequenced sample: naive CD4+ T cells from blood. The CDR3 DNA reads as TGTGCCAGCAGTATACCGGGACTAGCGGAAACCTACGAGCAGTACTTC. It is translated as CASSIPGLAETYEQYF.